The 8 T cell receptor beta chains below all came from one sample that was sequenced in a study of blood T cell repertoires in COVID-19. The table came from immunoSEQ multiplex PCR; TCRdb's copy has only in-frame clones and leaves some out. The sample lists over 200,000 clones, around 90% occurring once. Sequencing input: peripheral blood. The receptors shown here come from a man aged 55 to 69 with COVID-19, enrolled during active disease.

The CDR3 spells CASSQGLAPETQYF. CDR3 DNA: TGTGCCAGCTCACAGGGACTAGCTCCGGAGACCCAGTACTTC. The gene calls are TRBV18 and TRBJ2-5; the match to TRBD2 covers 9 bases. The trim removed 4 bases at V and 5 bases at J, leaving 5 bases unmatched. This CDR3 spans 14 amino acids. Germline V gives CDR1 KGHSH, CDR2 LQKENI.

V gene TRBV4-1 combines with J gene TRBJ2-3; the match to TRBD1 covers 7 bases. V shed 8 bases, J shed 0 bases, and the junction held 8 bases outside the gene matches. CDR1 and CDR2 (germline): MGHRA, YSYEKL. There are 15 residues in the CDR3. In nucleotides, the CDR3 is TGCGCCAGCTCCCCTGCCAGGGGGAGCACAGATACGCAGTATTTT. This codes for CASSPARGSTDTQYF.

V usage is TRBV6-5 and J usage is TRBJ1-6; D not resolved. Germline V gene sequence: CDR1 MNHEY, CDR2 SVGAGI. CDR3 length: 15 amino acids. V lost 2 bases to trimming and J lost 6 bases, with 11 bases between them. Here the CDR3 reads CASSYASNSNSPLHF. CDR3 coding DNA: TGTGCCAGCAGTTACGCGTCAAACAGTAATTCACCCCTCCACTTT.

This chain joins TRBV6-2 or TRBV6-3 and TRBJ2-1, with 10 bases matching TRBD2. Trimming cost V 6 bases and J 4 bases; bases outside gene matches: 6. This CDR3 is built from 15 residues. CDR1 and CDR2 (germline): MNHEY, SVGEGT. The CDR3 here is CASSPSGGGYNEQFF. The CDR3 region has the DNA TGTGCCAGCAGCCCCAGCGGGGGGGGATACAATGAGCAGTTCTTC.

V is TRBV6-2 or TRBV6-3 and J is TRBJ2-2; D not certain. V was clipped by 4 bases and J by 0 bases, with 12 bases between them. Germline lookup yields CDR1 MNHEY and CDR2 SVGEGT. The CDR3 sequence is 16 residues long. In DNA, the CDR3 is TGTGCCAGCAGTTCCCGACTCGGTGCGAACACCGGGGAGCTGTTTTTT. Translated: CASSSRLGANTGELFF.

V usage is TRBV29-1 and J usage is TRBJ2-7; TRBD1 agrees at 9 bases. The CDR3 loop spans 15 amino acids. V lost 5 bases to trimming and J lost 5 bases; unmatched junction nucleotides: 13. Per germline, CDR1 SQVTM and CDR2 ANQGSEA. This chain's CDR3 is CSVYPGQGSINEQYF. As DNA, the CDR3 is TGCAGCGTTTACCCCGGACAGGGGAGTATTAACGAGCAGTACTTC.

Notes on this clone: Other DNA sequences of this sample code for an identical CDR3. The V call is TRBV29-1, the J call TRBJ1-2, with 8 bases fitting TRBD1. Germline CDR1 SQVTM, CDR2 ANQGSEA. The length of the CDR3 is 13 residues. The V and J ends lost 6 bases and 3 bases, in that order; junction bases with no gene match: 6. The CDR3 protein is CSVRQGLYYGYTF. The CDR3 nucleotides read TGCAGCGTCAGACAGGGGTTATACTATGGCTACACCTTC.

This chain connects TRBV29-1 to TRBJ1-2; no reliable D call. The V end was cut by 4 bases, the J end by 0 bases, with 6 bases between. The CDR3 has 12 residues. Germline CDR1 reads SQVTM; CDR2 reads ANQGSEA. CDR3 sequence reads: CSVGEANYGYTF. CDR3 nucleotides: TGCAGCGTTGGCGAAGCTAACTATGGCTACACCTTC.